The following is a T cell receptor (beta chain) sequence with its context. This entry is derived from a study of control samples from healthy donors and cancer patients. CDR1 and CDR2 (germline): LNHNV, YYDKDF (reference sequence). This CDR3 is 14 amino acids long. The V and J ends lost 0 bases and 6 bases respectively, with 9 bases between them. The assay was immunoSEQ multiplex PCR, and TCRdb's table has in-frame clones only and misses some. Counted here are more than 95,000 clones, over 75% occurring once; the ten biggest clones make up around 1.7%. This clonotype was sampled from a man aged 18 to 30 in good health. The sequencing sample was made of blood. The rearrangement uses TRBV15 and TRBJ1-5; no firm D call. CDR3 nucleotides: TGTGCCACCAGCAGAGATCCGGGGTTTCAGCCCCAGCATTTT. Encoded protein: CATSRDPGFQPQHF.